Reported below is one T cell receptor beta chain. The sample originates from a study of blood T cell repertoires in COVID-19. Clones were sequenced by immunoSEQ multiplex PCR, and TCRdb holds only the in-frame ones, with some missing. The data show approximately 290,000 clones, with about 80% seen just once and approximately 15% held by the top ten. Germline-derived CDR1 and CDR2 are LNHDA and SQIVND (reference sequence). The CDR3 is 14 residues long. Trimming removed 1 base from V and 10 bases from J, with 13 bases in between. V usage is TRBV19 and J usage is TRBJ1-4, with no clear D. Sequenced input: peripheral blood. The clonotype originates from a person aged 70 to 80 with COVID-19, enrolled during active disease. The CDR3 bases are TGTGCCAGTAGTATAGTGGGCGGGAGAGCAAAACTGTTTTTT. Translated: CASSIVGGRAKLFF.